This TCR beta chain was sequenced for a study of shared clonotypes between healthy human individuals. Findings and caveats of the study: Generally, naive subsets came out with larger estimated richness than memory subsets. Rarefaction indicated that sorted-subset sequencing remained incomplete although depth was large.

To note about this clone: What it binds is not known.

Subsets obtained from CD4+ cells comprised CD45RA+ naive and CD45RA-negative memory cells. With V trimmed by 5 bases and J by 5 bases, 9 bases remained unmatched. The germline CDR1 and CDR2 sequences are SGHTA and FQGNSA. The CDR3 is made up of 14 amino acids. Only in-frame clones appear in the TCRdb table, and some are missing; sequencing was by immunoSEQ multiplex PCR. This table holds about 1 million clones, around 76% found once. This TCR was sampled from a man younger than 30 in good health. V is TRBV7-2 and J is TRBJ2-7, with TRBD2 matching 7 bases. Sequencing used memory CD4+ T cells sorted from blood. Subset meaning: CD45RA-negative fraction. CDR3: CASSLPGGSHEQYF. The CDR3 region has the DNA TGTGCCAGCAGCCTCCCCGGGGGGTCCCACGAGCAGTACTTC. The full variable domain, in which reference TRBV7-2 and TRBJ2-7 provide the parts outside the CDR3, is GAGVSQSPSNKVTEKGKDVELRCDPISGHTALYWYRQSLGQGLEFLIYFQGNSAPDKSGLPSDRFSAERTGGSVSTLTIQRTQQEDSAVYLCASSLPGGSHEQYFGPGTRLTVT.